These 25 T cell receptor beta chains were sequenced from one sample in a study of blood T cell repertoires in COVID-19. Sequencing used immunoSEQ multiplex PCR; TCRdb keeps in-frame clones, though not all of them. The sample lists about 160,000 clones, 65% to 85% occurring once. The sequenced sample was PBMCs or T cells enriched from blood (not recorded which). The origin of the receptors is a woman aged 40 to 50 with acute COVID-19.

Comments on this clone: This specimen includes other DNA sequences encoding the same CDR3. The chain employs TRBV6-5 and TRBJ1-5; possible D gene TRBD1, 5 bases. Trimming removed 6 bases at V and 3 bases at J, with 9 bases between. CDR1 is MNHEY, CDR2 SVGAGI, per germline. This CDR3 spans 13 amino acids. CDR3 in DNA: TGTGCCAGCAGACAGGTGAACAATCAGCCCCAGCATTTT. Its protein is CASRQVNNQPQHF.

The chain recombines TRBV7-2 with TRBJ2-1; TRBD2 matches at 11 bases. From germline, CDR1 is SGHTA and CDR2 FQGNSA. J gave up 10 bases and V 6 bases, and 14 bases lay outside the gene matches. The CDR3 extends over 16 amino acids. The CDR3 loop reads CASSRIAGGPSREQFF. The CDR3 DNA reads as TGTGCCAGCAGTCGAATAGCGGGAGGGCCCTCACGGGAGCAGTTCTTC.

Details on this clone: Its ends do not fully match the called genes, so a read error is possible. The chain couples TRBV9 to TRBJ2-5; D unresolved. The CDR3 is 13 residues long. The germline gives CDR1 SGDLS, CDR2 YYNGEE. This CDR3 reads CASSSPPDRRLDF. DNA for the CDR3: TGTGCCAGCAGCTCCCCTCCCGATAGGAGACTCGACTTC.

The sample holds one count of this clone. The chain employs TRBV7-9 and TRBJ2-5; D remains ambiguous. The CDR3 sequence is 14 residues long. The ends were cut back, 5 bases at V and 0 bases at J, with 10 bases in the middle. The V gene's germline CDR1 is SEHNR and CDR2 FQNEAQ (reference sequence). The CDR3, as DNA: TGTGCCAGCAGCATAAGACTTGACCAAGAGACCCAGTACTTC. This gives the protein CASSIRLDQETQYF.

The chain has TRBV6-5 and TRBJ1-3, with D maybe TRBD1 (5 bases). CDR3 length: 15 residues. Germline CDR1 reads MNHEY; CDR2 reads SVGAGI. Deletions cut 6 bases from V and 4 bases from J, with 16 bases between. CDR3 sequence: CASSSDGTLGNTIYF. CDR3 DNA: TGTGCCAGCAGCTCCGATGGGACTTTGGGAAACACCATATATTTT.

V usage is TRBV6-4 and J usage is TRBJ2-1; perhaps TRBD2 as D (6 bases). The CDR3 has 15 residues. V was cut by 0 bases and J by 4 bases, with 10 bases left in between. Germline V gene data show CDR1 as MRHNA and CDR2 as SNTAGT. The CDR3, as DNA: TGTGCCAGCAGTGACTCTGCGGGATCGTACAATGAGCAGTTCTTC. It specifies CASSDSAGSYNEQFF.

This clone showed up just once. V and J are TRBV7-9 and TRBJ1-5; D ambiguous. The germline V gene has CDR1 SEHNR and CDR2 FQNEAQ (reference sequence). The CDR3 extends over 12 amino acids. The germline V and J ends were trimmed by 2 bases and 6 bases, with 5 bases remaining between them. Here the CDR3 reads CASSLNGQPQHF. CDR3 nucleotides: TGTGCCAGCAGCTTAAACGGTCAGCCCCAGCATTTT.

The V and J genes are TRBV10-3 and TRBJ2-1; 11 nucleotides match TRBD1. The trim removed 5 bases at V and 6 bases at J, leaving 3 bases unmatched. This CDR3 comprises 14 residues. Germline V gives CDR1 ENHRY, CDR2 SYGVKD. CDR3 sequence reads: CAISRGTGGNEQFF. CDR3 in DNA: TGTGCCATCAGTCGAGGGACAGGGGGCAATGAGCAGTTCTTC.

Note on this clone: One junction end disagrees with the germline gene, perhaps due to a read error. The CDR3 protein is CASTLLGPGNF. CDR3 DNA sequence: TGTGCCAGCACCTTGTTGGGGCCTGGAAATTTT. The genes are TRBV5-8 and TRBJ1-5; D might be TRBD1 (5 bases). This CDR3 is built from 11 residues. Germline-derived CDR1 and CDR2 are SGHTS and YDEGEE.

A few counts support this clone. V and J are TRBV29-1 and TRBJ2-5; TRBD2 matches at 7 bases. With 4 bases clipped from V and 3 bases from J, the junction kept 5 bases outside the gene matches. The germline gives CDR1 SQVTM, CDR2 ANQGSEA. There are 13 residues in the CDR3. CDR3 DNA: TGCAGCGTTGGTAGGCTAGCGGAAGAGACCCAGTACTTC. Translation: CSVGRLAEETQYF.

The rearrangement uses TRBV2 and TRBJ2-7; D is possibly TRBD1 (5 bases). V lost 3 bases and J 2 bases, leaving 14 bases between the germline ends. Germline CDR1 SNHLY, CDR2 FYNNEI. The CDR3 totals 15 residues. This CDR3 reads CASSDPTGGTYEQYF. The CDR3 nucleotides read TGTGCCAGCAGTGACCCCACAGGTGGCACCTACGAGCAGTACTTC.

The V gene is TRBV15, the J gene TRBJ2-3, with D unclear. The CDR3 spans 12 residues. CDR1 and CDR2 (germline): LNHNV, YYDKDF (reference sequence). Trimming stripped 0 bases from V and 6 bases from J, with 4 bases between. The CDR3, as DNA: TGTGCCACCAGCAGAGATCTTGATACGCAGTATTTT. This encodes CATSRDLDTQYF.

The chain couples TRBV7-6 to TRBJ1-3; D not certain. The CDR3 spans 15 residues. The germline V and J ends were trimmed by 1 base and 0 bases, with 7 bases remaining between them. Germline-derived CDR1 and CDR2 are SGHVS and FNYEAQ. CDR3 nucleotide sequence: TGTGCCAGCAGCTTAGGGGCTGCCTCTGGAAACACCATATATTTT. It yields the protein CASSLGAASGNTIYF.

CDR3 in DNA: TGCGCCAGCAGCCCTCAGGATTCTAACTATGGCTACACCTTC. The encoded protein is CASSPQDSNYGYTF. The chain employs TRBV4-1 and TRBJ1-2; D is uncertain. CDR3 length: 14 residues. Germline values: CDR1 MGHRA, CDR2 YSYEKL. The ends were cut back, 4 bases at V and 0 bases at J, with 9 bases in the middle.

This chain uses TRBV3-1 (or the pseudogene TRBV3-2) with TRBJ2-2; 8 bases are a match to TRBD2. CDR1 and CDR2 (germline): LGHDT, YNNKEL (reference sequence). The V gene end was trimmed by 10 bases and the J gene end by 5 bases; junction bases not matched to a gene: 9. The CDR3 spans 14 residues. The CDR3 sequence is CATSAGGLTGELFF. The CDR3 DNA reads TGTGCCACCTCGGCGGGAGGATTAACCGGGGAGCTGTTTTTT.

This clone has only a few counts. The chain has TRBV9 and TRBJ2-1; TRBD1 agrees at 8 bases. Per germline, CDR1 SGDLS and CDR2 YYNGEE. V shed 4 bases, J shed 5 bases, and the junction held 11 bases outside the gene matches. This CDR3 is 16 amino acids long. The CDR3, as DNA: TGTGCCAGCAGCCTCCGATCCGGGACAGGACACAATGAGCAGTTCTTC. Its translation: CASSLRSGTGHNEQFF. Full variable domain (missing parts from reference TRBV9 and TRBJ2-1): DSGVTQTPKHLITATGQRVTLRCSPRSGDLSVYWYQQSLDQGLQFLIQYYNGEERAKGNILERFSAQQFPDLHSELNLSSLELGDSALYFCASSLRSGTGHNEQFFGPGTRLTVL.

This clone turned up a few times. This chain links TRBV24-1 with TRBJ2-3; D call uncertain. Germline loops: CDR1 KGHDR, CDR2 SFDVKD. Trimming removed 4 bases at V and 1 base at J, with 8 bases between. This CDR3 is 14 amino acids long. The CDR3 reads CATSDPVGTDTQYF. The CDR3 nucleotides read TGTGCCACCAGTGACCCCGTAGGCACAGATACGCAGTATTTT.

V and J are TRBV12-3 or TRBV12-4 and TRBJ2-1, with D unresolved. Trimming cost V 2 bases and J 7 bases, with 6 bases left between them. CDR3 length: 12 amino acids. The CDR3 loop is CASSLNRNEQFF. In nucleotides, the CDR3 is TGTGCCAGCAGTTTAAATCGGAATGAGCAGTTCTTC.

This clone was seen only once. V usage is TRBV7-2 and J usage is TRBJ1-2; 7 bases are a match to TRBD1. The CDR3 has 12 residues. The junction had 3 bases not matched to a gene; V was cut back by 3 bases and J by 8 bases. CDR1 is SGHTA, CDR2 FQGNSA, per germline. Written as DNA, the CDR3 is TGTGCCAGCAGCTTGACAGGGATGGGCTACACCTTC. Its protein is CASSLTGMGYTF.

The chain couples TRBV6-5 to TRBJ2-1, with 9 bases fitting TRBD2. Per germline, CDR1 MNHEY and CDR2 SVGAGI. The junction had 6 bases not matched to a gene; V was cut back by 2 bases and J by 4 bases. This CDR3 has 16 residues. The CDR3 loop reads CASSYRRTSVYNEQFF. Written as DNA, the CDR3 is TGTGCCAGCAGTTACCGACGGACTAGCGTGTACAATGAGCAGTTCTTC.

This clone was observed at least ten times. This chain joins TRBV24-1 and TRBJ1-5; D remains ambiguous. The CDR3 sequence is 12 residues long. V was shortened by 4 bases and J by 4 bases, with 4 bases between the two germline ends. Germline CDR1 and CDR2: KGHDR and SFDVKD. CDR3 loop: CATSDRNQPQHF. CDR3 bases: TGTGCCACCAGTGACCGTAATCAGCCCCAGCATTTT.

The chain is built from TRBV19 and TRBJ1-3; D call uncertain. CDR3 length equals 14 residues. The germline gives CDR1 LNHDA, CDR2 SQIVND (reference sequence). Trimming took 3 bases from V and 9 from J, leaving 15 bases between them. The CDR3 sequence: CASSIEGPGGTIYF. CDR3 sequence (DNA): TGTGCCAGTAGTATCGAAGGGCCGGGAGGCACCATATATTTT.

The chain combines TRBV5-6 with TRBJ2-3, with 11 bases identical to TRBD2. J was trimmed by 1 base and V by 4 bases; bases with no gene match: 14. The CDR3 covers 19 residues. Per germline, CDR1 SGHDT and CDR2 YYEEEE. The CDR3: CASSPLLAGVGAGTDTQYF. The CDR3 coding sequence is TGTGCCAGCAGCCCATTACTAGCGGGGGTAGGGGCTGGCACAGATACGCAGTATTTT. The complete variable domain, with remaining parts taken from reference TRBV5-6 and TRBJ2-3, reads DAGVTQSPTHLIKTRGQQVTLRCSPKSGHDTVSWYQQALGQGPQFIFQYYEEEERQRGNFPDRFSGHQFPNYSSELNVNALLLGDSALYLCASSPLLAGVGAGTDTQYFGPGTRLTVL.

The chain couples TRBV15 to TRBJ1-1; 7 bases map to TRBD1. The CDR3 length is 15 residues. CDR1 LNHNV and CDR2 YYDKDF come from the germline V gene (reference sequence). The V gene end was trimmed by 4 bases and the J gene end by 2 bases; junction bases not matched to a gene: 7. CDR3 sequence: CATSIGDSLNTEAFF. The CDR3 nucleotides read TGTGCCACCAGCATCGGGGACAGTCTTAACACTGAAGCTTTCTTT.

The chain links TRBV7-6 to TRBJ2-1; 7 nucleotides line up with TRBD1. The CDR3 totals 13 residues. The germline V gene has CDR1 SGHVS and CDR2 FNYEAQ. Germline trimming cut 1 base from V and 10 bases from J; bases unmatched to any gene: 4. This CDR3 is CASSLEGTVEQFF. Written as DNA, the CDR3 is TGTGCCAGCAGCTTAGAAGGGACAGTGGAGCAGTTCTTC.